This is a list of T cell receptor beta chains from one sample in a study of CD8 T cells in ankylosing spondylitis. TCRdb independently ran MiXCR on the 5' RACE reads; one entry per CDR3 protein. The sample has 300,000 to 400,000 distinct CDR3 sequences, about a fifth seen once. The sequenced sample consisted of blood, either unsorted or a sorted T cell fraction (not recorded which). Source of these receptors: a male donor with ankylosing spondylitis. CDR3s include the opening cysteine and the closing phenylalanine or tryptophan. The D gene is left open where the match is weak. Where a row states a size, it is once, few, many or the class of an expanded clone; other rows omit it.

J | size | length | V | D | DNA | CDR3
TRBJ2-4 | few | 18 | TRBV11-2 | TRBD2 | TGTGCCAGCAGCTTGAGCTTAAGCGGGGGTATAGCCAAAAACATTCAGTACTTC | CASSLSLSGGIAKNIQYF
TRBJ2-5 | - | 16 | TRBV2 | TRBD1 | TGTGCCAGCAGGGATACAGGGGCTATCCAGCAAGAGACCCAGTACTTC | CASRDTGAIQQETQYF
TRBJ2-7 | few | 14 | TRBV7-9 | - | TGTGCCAGCAGCTTAGAAGGGATCCGGGGCGAGCAGTACTTC | CASSLEGIRGEQYF
TRBJ2-2 | - | 16 | TRBV5-1 | TRBD2 | TGCGCCAGCAGCTTAAAACTAGCGGGAGCGACCGGGGAGCTGTTTTTT | CASSLKLAGATGELFF
TRBJ2-7 | - | 15 | TRBV5-1 | TRBD2 | TGCGCCAGCAGCTTGGATCCGGGAGGGCCCTACGAGCAGTACTTC | CASSLDPGGPYEQYF
TRBJ2-7 | few | 14 | TRBV7-9 | TRBD1 | TGTGCCAGCAGCTCGTCAGGGGGAATCGACGAGCAGTACTTC | CASSSSGGIDEQYF
TRBJ1-1 | few | 14 | TRBV10-3 | - | TGTGCCATCAGATTCACGGGGACGAACACTGAAGCTTTCTTT | CAIRFTGTNTEAFF
TRBJ1-1 | - | 16 | TRBV7-2 | - | TGTGCCAGCAGCTTAGCGGGACTCAGCATGAACACTGAAGCTTTCTTT | CASSLAGLSMNTEAFF
TRBJ1-5 | - | 13 | TRBV12-3/TRBV12-4 | TRBD1 | TGTGCCAGCAGCGGGACAGGGGGTCAGCCCCAGCATTTT | CASSGTGGQPQHF
TRBJ2-7 | - | 14 | TRBV5-1 | TRBD1 | TGCGCCAGCAGCTTGGAAGGGGGCTATTCCGAGCAGTACTTC | CASSLEGGYSEQYF
TRBJ2-7 | once | 14 | TRBV10-3 | TRBD1 | TGTGCCATCGGTGGGACAGGGAGCTCCTACGAGCAGTACTTC | CAIGGTGSSYEQYF
TRBJ2-1 | once | 14 | TRBV3-1 | - | TGTGCCAGCAGCCAAGTAACTGGTGTTTATGGGCAGTTCTTC | CASSQVTGVYGQFF
TRBJ2-3 | - | 17 | TRBV7-9 | - | TGTGCCAGCAGCGTAAACGTTAATAGCGCTTACACAGATACGCAGTATTTT | CASSVNVNSAYTDTQYF
TRBJ2-3 | - | 15 | TRBV7-3 | TRBD1 | TGTGCCAGCAGTCACGACAGGGGTGGGACAGATACGCAGTATTTT | CASSHDRGGTDTQYF
TRBJ2-5 | - | 14 | TRBV6-1 | - | TGTGCCAGCAGTCATAGACTGGGGGAAGGGGCCCAGTACTTC | CASSHRLGEGAQYF
TRBJ2-1 | many | 14 | TRBV4-2 | - | TGTGCCAGCAGCCAGGCTCTAGCGTCCAATGAGCAGTTCTTC | CASSQALASNEQFF
TRBJ1-6 | few | 15 | TRBV2 | - | TGTGCCAGCAGTTACAGACAGTTCCATAATTCACCCCTCCACTTT | CASSYRQFHNSPLHF
TRBJ2-2 | few | 16 | TRBV5-1 | TRBD2 | TGCGCCAGCAGCTTGCGCGCGGGAGAGTACACCGGGGAGCTGTTTTTT | CASSLRAGEYTGELFF
TRBJ1-2 | - | 15 | TRBV18 | - | TGTGCCAGCTCACCGGGGGGGGCTTGGACGGATGGCTACACCTTC | CASSPGGAWTDGYTF
TRBJ2-7 | few | 14 | TRBV12-3/TRBV12-4 | - | TGTGCCAGCAGTCCCCGGGACTTGCCCTACGAGCAGTACTTC | CASSPRDLPYEQYF
TRBJ2-3 | - | 15 | TRBV7-9 | - | TGTGCCAGCAGCTCTACCGGGAGCGGGACAGATACGCAGTATTTT | CASSSTGSGTDTQYF
TRBJ1-2 | - | 15 | TRBV6-5 | - | TGTGCCAGCAGTTACTCGGGGGTGTCCGACTATGGCTACACCTTC | CASSYSGVSDYGYTF
TRBJ2-3 | - | 15 | TRBV5-1 | - | TGCGCCAGCAGCTTGGGTCGGGCTTACACAGATACGCAGTATTTT | CASSLGRAYTDTQYF
TRBJ2-1 | once | 18 | TRBV6-4 | TRBD2 | TGTGCCAGCACCCAAGGGGTAGCGGGAGGGCAATCCTACAATGAGCAGTTCTTC | CASTQGVAGGQSYNEQFF
TRBJ2-3 | few | 19 | TRBV6-2/TRBV6-3 | TRBD2 | TGTGCCAGCAGCTATCCGAGTAGCGGGAGGTTTTCGAGAACAGATACGCAGTATTTT | CASSYPSSGRFSRTDTQYF
TRBJ2-1 | few | 15 | TRBV10-3 | - | TGTGCCATCACCCCGGACAGAGGCTCCTACAATGAGCAGTTCTTC | CAITPDRGSYNEQFF
TRBJ1-5 | few | 13 | TRBV29-1 | TRBD1 | TGCAGCGCCGGGGACAGAGACAATCAGCCCCAGCATTTT | CSAGDRDNQPQHF